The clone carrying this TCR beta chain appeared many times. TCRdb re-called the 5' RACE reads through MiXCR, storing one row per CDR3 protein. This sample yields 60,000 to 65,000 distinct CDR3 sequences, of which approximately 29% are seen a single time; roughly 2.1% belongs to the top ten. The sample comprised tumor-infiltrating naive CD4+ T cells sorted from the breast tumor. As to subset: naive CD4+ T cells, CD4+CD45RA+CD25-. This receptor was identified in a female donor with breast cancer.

The CDR3 DNA reads as TGTGCCAGCAGCCAAGATCCGGGCTGGAGGACCGGGGAGCTGTTTTTT. Protein product: CASSQDPGWRTGELFF. V usage is TRBV4-2 and J usage is TRBJ2-2, with D possibly matching TRBD2 (5 bases). With 0 bases removed from V and 5 bases from J, the gap between germline ends came to 13 bases. CDR1 LGHNA and CDR2 YNFKEQ come from the germline V gene. This CDR3 spans 16 amino acids.